What follows are 21 T cell receptor beta chains derived from one specimen sequenced in a study of patients and donors after allogeneic stem cell transplantation. TCRdb ran MiXCR on the RT-PCR reads and lists one entry per CDR3 protein. This sample has 8,000 to 9,500 distinct CDR3 sequences, with roughly 4.3% found just once. The sequenced sample consisted of blood, either unsorted or a sorted T cell fraction (not recorded which). These receptors were obtained from a human donor who was either an allogeneic HSCT recipient or a stem cell or donor lymphocyte infusion donor (not recorded which). It is not recorded whose cells these are; they may come from a transplant donor.

The V gene is TRBV7-2, the J gene TRBJ2-3, with 11 bases lining up with TRBD2. This CDR3 is built from 18 residues. Losses at the gene ends were 0 bases for V and 0 bases for J; bases not matched to a gene: 5. Looked up from germline, CDR1 is SGHTA and CDR2 is FQGNSA. The CDR3 DNA is TGTGCCAGCAGCTTAGCCGGGACTAGCGGCACTAGCACAGATACGCAGTATTTT. Protein: CASSLAGTSGTSTDTQYF.

This clonotype was counted ten times or more. The chain couples TRBV24-1 to TRBJ2-2, with D possibly matching TRBD2 (5 bases). Germline V CDR1 and CDR2: KGHDR, SFDVKD. The CDR3 covers 16 residues. V lost 3 bases, J lost 0 bases, and 10 bases lay in between. The CDR3 nucleotides read TGTGCCACCAGTGATCCGGACTCGGCGAACACCGGGGAGCTGTTTTTT. Its translation is CATSDPDSANTGELFF.

The table lists this clonotype with many counts. The chain is built from TRBV2 and TRBJ1-5; 7 bases are a match to TRBD1. Per germline, CDR1 SNHLY and CDR2 FYNNEI. Losses at the gene ends were 2 bases for V and 6 bases for J; bases not matched to a gene: 4. The CDR3 runs 14 residues. The CDR3 DNA reads TGTGCCAGCAGTGAATGGACAGGTGGTCAGCCCCAGCATTTT. Its protein is CASSEWTGGQPQHF.

This clonotype has a count of ten or more. CDR3 residues: CASSLAGTNTGELFF. CDR3 DNA sequence: TGTGCCAGCAGCTTAGCAGGGACGAACACCGGGGAGCTGTTTTTT. The chain combines TRBV5-5 with TRBJ2-2, with D tentatively TRBD1 (5 bases). V shed 2 bases and J shed 0 bases, with 8 bases lying between them. This CDR3 spans 15 amino acids. CDR1 and CDR2 from the germline V gene are SGHKS and YYEKEE (reference sequence). The variable domain in full, with the rest retrieved from reference TRBV5-5 and TRBJ2-2, is DAGVTQSPTHLIKTRGQQVTLRCSPISGHKSVSWYQQVLGQGPQFIFQYYEKEERGRGNFPDRFSARQFPNYSSELNVNALLLGDSALYLCASSLAGTNTGELFFGEGSRLTVL.

This chain links TRBV5-4 with TRBJ1-1; D uncertain. Trimming left V 2 bases short and J 0 bases short, with 14 bases between. This CDR3 contains 16 residues. Germline lookup yields CDR1 SGHNT and CDR2 YYREEE (reference sequence). The CDR3 coding sequence is TGTGCCAGCAGCTTCGGAGGGCCCAGGATGAACACTGAAGCTTTCTTT. This translates into CASSFGGPRMNTEAFF.

By share of the sample, this clonotype is medium-sized. The V gene is TRBV5-1, the J gene TRBJ1-1; unclear D gene. This CDR3 spans 13 amino acids. Germline CDR1 reads SGHRS; CDR2 reads YFSETQ. Trimming pared 1 base from V and 1 base from J, leaving 5 bases between. The CDR3 is CASSLWGNTEAFF. The CDR3 DNA is TGCGCCAGCAGCTTGTGGGGGAACACTGAAGCTTTCTTT.

This clonotype was observed at least ten times. The chain combines TRBV28 with TRBJ2-2, with D uncertain. Trimming stripped 8 bases from V and 0 bases from J, with 13 bases between. This CDR3 has 15 amino acids. Looked up from germline, CDR1 is MDHEN and CDR2 is SYDVKM. CDR3 protein: CASVTEAANTGELFF. The DNA for the CDR3 is TGTGCCAGCGTAACCGAGGCCGCGAACACCGGGGAGCTGTTTTTT.

In its sample, this clonotype was seen many times. V and J are TRBV2 and TRBJ2-1, with D hard to call. Germline V gene lookup returns CDR1 SNHLY and CDR2 FYNNEI. V lost 6 bases to trimming and J lost 0 bases, with 9 bases between them. CDR3 length equals 14 residues. CDR3 DNA sequence: TGTGCCAGCAGGATGGCTTCCTCCTACAATGAGCAGTTCTTC. This translates into CASRMASSYNEQFF.

This clonotype was found many times. The genes are TRBV7-3 and TRBJ2-5, with TRBD1 matching 7 bases. This CDR3 has 13 residues. The V segment lost 5 bases and the J segment 1 base; nucleotides outside the gene matches: 1. Germline CDR1 is SGHTA and CDR2 is FQGTGA. CDR3 nucleotide sequence: TGTGCCAGCAGCCGGGACAGCCAAGAGACCCAGTACTTC. Amino acids: CASSRDSQETQYF.

CDR3 sequence (DNA): TGCGCCAGCAGTGAGTACCGGCGGAGGCGGGATTACGAGCAGTACTTC. This sequence encodes CASSEYRRRRDYEQYF. The chain recombines TRBV10-1 with TRBJ2-7; a possible D gene is TRBD2 (6 bases). Germline values: CDR1 WNHNN, CDR2 SYGVQD (reference sequence). The CDR3 contains 16 residues. Trimming removed 1 base from V and 4 bases from J, with 17 bases in between.

With respect to this clonotype: A read error may explain this, as a much larger clone is one base away. The J gene is TRBJ1-2, the V gene TRBV10-3; 8 positions match TRBD1. Germline assignment: CDR1 ENHRY and CDR2 SYGVKD. This CDR3 spans 13 amino acids. In DNA form, the CDR3 reads TGTGCCGTCAGTGACAGGGGCCTCGATGGCTACACCTTC. Residues: CAVSDRGLDGYTF.

This clonotype was seen at least ten times. Sequence at one end of the junction differs from germline and may be a read error. The chain has TRBV28 and TRBJ2-1; D gene ambiguous. Germline V lookup: CDR1 MDHEN, CDR2 SYDVKM. There are 11 residues in the CDR3. CDR3 protein: CASSPQNAQFF. CDR3 DNA sequence: TGTGCCAGCAGTCCTCAGAATGCGCAGTTCTTC. Looking up the rest from reference TRBV28 and TRBJ2-1 gives the full variable domain: DVKVTQSSRYLVKRTGEKVFLECVQDMDHENMFWYRQDPGLGLRLIYFSYDVKMKEKGDIPEGYSVSREKKERFSLILESASTNQTSMYLCASSPQNAQFFGPGTRLTVL.

This clonotype was observed many times. The J gene is TRBJ1-2, the V gene TRBV7-9; D uncertain. CDR1 is SEHNR and CDR2 is FQNEAQ in the germline V gene (reference sequence). V lost 1 base, J lost 2 bases, and 11 bases lay in between. The CDR3 has 15 amino acids. The CDR3 spells CASSLDGRKNYGYTF. CDR3 sequence (DNA): TGTGCCAGCAGCTTAGATGGCCGGAAAAACTATGGCTACACCTTC. The full variable domain, completed using reference TRBV7-9 and TRBJ1-2, is DTGVSQNPRHKITKRGQNVTFRCDPISEHNRLYWYRQTLGQGPEFLTYFQNEAQLEKSRLLSDRFSAERPKGSFSTLEIQRTEQGDSAMYLCASSLDGRKNYGYTFGSGTRLTVV.

This clonotype appeared a few times. The rearrangement links TRBV7-7 to TRBJ2-5, with a tentative D call TRBD2 (7 bases). The germline gives CDR1 SSHAT, CDR2 FNYEAQ (reference sequence). CDR3 size: 15 residues. V gave up 1 base and J gave up 4 bases, with 13 bases separating them. CDR3 region: CASSLVGGGPETQYF. DNA of the CDR3: TGTGCCAGCAGCTTAGTAGGGGGAGGGCCAGAGACCCAGTACTTC.

Many counts were recorded for this clonotype. CDR3 DNA sequence: TGTGCCAGCAGAGGGCGCAGGGTTCCATCCGAGCAGTACTTC. Its translation is CASRGRRVPSEQYF. The chain joins TRBV6-5 to TRBJ2-7; D possibly corresponds to TRBD1 (5 bases). The V gene lost 6 bases and the J gene lost 6 bases, with 18 bases spanning the gap. The CDR3 sequence is 14 residues long. Germline CDR1 and CDR2: MNHEY and SVGAGI.

This clonotype is categorized as medium-sized (0.01 to 0.1%). This rearrangement joins TRBV7-9 to TRBJ2-3; 7 bases fit TRBD1. The CDR3 length is 17 residues. Unmatched junction bases numbered 12, after V lost 4 bases and J lost 2 bases. Germline V gives CDR1 SEHNR, CDR2 FQNEAQ (reference sequence). The CDR3 region is CASSSSTGTANTDTQYF. The CDR3 DNA follows: TGTGCCAGCAGCTCTTCTACCGGGACAGCGAACACAGATACGCAGTATTTT.

This clonotype was seen ten or more times. The rearrangement uses TRBV20-1 and TRBJ2-1; 10 bases are shared with TRBD2. Germline lookup yields CDR1 DFQATT and CDR2 SNEGSKA (reference sequence). This CDR3 region has 16 residues. The CDR3 nucleotides are TGCAGATGCGCGGGGCTTGCTAGCGGGAGTTACAATGAGCAGTTCTTC. Its translation: CRCAGLASGSYNEQFF.

This clonotype was picked up a small number of times. The rearrangement uses TRBV18 and TRBJ2-1; 7 bases are shared with TRBD2. Germline V gene lookup returns CDR1 KGHSH and CDR2 LQKENI. Unmatched junction bases numbered 3, after V lost 3 bases and J lost 4 bases. The CDR3 is made up of 14 amino acids. As DNA, the CDR3 is TGTGCCAGCTCACCTCCTAGCGGATACAATGAGCAGTTCTTC. This codes for CASSPPSGYNEQFF.

The J gene is TRBJ1-5, the V gene TRBV28; the match to TRBD1 covers 8 bases. Germline assignment: CDR1 MDHEN and CDR2 SYDVKM. The V gene end was trimmed by 5 bases and the J gene end by 7 bases; junction bases not matched to a gene: 7. The CDR3 runs to 14 residues. CDR3 loop: CASSPNRGTQPQHF. The CDR3 nucleotides are TGTGCCAGCAGTCCGAACAGGGGGACCCAGCCCCAGCATTTT.

This clonotype has a count of ten or more. The chain uses TRBV28 and TRBJ2-2; weak D call: TRBD2 (6 bases). The germline V gene encodes CDR1 MDHEN and CDR2 SYDVKM. This CDR3 is built from 16 residues. V lost 7 bases, J lost 8 bases, and 23 bases lay in between. The CDR3 loop reads CASTDYSPRVTGELFF. The CDR3 DNA follows: TGTGCCAGCACGGACTACTCACCGAGGGTAACGGGGGAGCTGTTTTTT. Full variable domain (remainder filled in from reference TRBV28 and TRBJ2-2): DVKVTQSSRYLVKRTGEKVFLECVQDMDHENMFWYRQDPGLGLRLIYFSYDVKMKEKGDIPEGYSVSREKKERFSLILESASTNQTSMYLCASTDYSPRVTGELFFGEGSRLTVL.

This clonotype was counted ten times or more. V and J are TRBV6-5 and TRBJ2-1, with D unclear. Germline V gene lookup returns CDR1 MNHEY and CDR2 SVGAGI. The CDR3 totals 13 residues. The V end lost 2 bases, the J end lost 3 bases, and 5 bases lay between the germline ends. CDR3 sequence (DNA): TGTGCCAGCAGTTACACTTTCTACAATGAGCAGTTCTTC. This gives the protein CASSYTFYNEQFF.